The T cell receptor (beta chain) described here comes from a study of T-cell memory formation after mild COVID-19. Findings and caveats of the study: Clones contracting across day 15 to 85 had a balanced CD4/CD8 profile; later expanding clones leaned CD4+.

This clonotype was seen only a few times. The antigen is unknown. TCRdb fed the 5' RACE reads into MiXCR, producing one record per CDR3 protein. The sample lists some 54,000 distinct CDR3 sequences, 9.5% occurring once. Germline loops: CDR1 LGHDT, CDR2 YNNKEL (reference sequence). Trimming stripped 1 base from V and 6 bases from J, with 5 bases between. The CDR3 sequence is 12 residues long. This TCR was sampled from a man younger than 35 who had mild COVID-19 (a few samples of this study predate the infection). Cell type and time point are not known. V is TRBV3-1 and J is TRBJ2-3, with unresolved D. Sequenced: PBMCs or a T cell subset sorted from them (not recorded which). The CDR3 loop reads CASSQVGDTQYF. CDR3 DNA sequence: TGTGCCAGCAGCCAAGTTGGGGATACGCAGTATTTT.